This T cell receptor beta chain appears in the sequencing data of a study of shared clonotypes between healthy human individuals. Study-wide results and caveats: Researchers found naive subsets generally carried larger estimated richness than memory subsets.

Deep-level running was used for the assay. Assay: immunoSEQ multiplex PCR; the TCRdb copy retains only in-frame clones and omits some. This table has hundreds of thousands of clones, approximately 95% appearing once. Terminally differentiated effector memory CD45RA+ cells were left out of the naive CD8 fraction, which was CD45RO-negative and positively selected for CCR7. Of note for this clone: Its antigen remains unknown.

CDR3 length: 13 residues. V was shortened by 2 bases and J by 6 bases, with 10 bases between the two germline ends. Germline CDR1 KGHSH, CDR2 LQKENI. Sequenced: naive CD8+ T cells sorted from blood. The genes are TRBV18 and TRBJ1-1; the D is unclear. This TCR derives from a woman under 40 in good health. The CDR3, as DNA: TGTGCCAGCTCACCAGTCCCGGGGTCTGAAGCTTTCTTT. Translated, it gives CASSPVPGSEAFF.